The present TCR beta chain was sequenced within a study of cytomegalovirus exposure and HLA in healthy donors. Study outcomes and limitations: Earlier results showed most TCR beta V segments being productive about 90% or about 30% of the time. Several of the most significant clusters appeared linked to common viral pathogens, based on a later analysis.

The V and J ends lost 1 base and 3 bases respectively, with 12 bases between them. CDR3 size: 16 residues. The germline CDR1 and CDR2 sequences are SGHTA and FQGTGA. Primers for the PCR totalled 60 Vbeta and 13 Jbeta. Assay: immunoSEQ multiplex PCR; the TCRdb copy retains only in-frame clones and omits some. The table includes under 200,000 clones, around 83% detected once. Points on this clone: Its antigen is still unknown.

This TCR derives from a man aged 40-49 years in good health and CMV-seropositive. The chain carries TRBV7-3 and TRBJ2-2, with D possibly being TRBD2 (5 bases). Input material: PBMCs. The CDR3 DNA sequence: TGTGCCAGCAGCTTAAACCCCGCGGGCGACACCGGGGAGCTGTTTTTT. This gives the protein CASSLNPAGDTGELFF.